The T cell receptor (beta chain) under discussion was sequenced for a study of neurological immune-mediated disorders. Each CDR3 protein is one row after TCRdb ran MiXCR on the 5' RACE reads. Altogether around 14,000 distinct CDR3 sequences are present, 10% being singletons, with the ten largest covering about 22%. Trimming removed 3 bases at V and 2 bases at J, with 14 bases between. CDR1 is SGHRS and CDR2 is YFSETQ in the germline V gene. The CDR3 spans 15 residues. This clonotype appeared many times. Sequencing input: PBMCs. The sequence derives from a woman between 35 and 50 years old in good health. The chain carries TRBV5-1 and TRBJ2-5; D is tentatively TRBD1 or TRBD2 (5 bases each). The CDR3, as DNA: TGCGCCAGCAGCTGGATGGGACGGAGACAAGAGACCCAGTACTTC. Translation gives CASSWMGRRQETQYF.